The next 30 T cell receptor beta chains were all read from a single sample in a study of T cell responses to AZD1222 COVID-19 vaccine. Assay: immunoSEQ multiplex PCR; the TCRdb copy retains only in-frame clones and omits some. The sample yields approximately 140,000 clones, around nine tenths seen once. The sample consisted of peripheral blood, taken 28 days after the second AZD1222 dose. All receptors derive from an adult who received the AZD1222 COVID-19 vaccine.

V is TRBV18 and J is TRBJ2-7, with D perhaps matching TRBD1 (6 bases). V was clipped by 3 bases and J by 3 bases, with 9 bases between them. The CDR3 spans 13 residues. Germline lookup yields CDR1 KGHSH and CDR2 LQKENI. The CDR3 nucleotides read TGTGCCAGCTCACCGCCGGACAGCTACGAGCAGTACGTC. It encodes CASSPPDSYEQYV.

The chain links TRBV28 to TRBJ1-2; D ambiguous. CDR3 length: 11 residues. Germline CDR1 is MDHEN and CDR2 is SYDVKM. Trimming pared 5 bases from V and 1 base from J, leaving 2 bases between. This CDR3 reads CASSLNYGYTF. DNA of the CDR3: TGTGCCAGCAGTCTTAACTATGGCTACACCTTC.

The chain links TRBV13 to TRBJ1-1, with a weak D call TRBD1 (6 bases). With 5 bases removed from V and 5 bases from J, the gap between germline ends came to 9 bases. Germline V gene lookup returns CDR1 PRHDT and CDR2 FYEKMQ (reference sequence). CDR3 length: 12 amino acids. DNA of the CDR3: TGTGCCAGCAGCGCAGGGGTTACTGAAGCTTTCTTT. Translating gives CASSAGVTEAFF. The variable domain in full, with the rest retrieved from reference TRBV13 and TRBJ1-1, is AAGVIQSPRHLIKEKRETATLKCYPIPRHDTVYWYQQGPGQDPQFLISFYEKMQSDKGSIPDRFSAQQFSDYHSELNMSSLELGDSALYFCASSAGVTEAFFGQGTRLTVV.

The rearrangement uses TRBV3-1 (or the pseudogene TRBV3-2) and TRBJ1-1; no reliable D call. Germline CDR1 is LGHDT and CDR2 is YNNKEL (reference sequence). V lost 1 base, J lost 3 bases, and 12 bases lay in between. The CDR3 extends over 15 amino acids. CDR3 coding DNA: TGTGCCAGCAGCCAAGTTCTTCTCAGAGACACTGAAGCTTTCTTT. Residues: CASSQVLLRDTEAFF.

The CDR3 loop is CASSPSEGTSGSLAKNIQYF. The DNA for the CDR3 is TGTGCCAGCAGTCCCTCTGAAGGGACTAGCGGCTCGTTAGCCAAAAACATTCAGTACTTC. The chain carries TRBV5-4 and TRBJ2-4; the match to TRBD2 covers 11 bases. The V gene's germline CDR1 is SGHNT and CDR2 YYREEE (reference sequence). This CDR3 spans 20 amino acids. V dropped 5 bases and J dropped 0; count of bases not matched to a gene: 16.

The table lists this clone with a count of one. A read error may account for a junction end that differs from germline. The gene calls are TRBV7-9 and TRBJ1-3; maybe TRBD1 (6 bases). There are 14 residues in the CDR3. The germline V gene has CDR1 SEHNR and CDR2 FQNEAQ (reference sequence). CDR3 coding DNA: TGTGCCAGCAGCTTCGGACAGTCTGAAAACACCATATATTTT. It yields the protein CASSFGQSENTIYF. Variable domain in full (rest from reference TRBV7-9 and TRBJ1-3): DTGVSQNPRHKITKRGQNVTFRCDPISEHNRLYWYRQTLGQGPEFLTYFQNEAQLEKSRLLSDRFSAERPKGSFSTLEIQRTEQGDSAMYLCASSFGQSENTIYFGEGSWLTVV.

V gene TRBV6-5 combines with J gene TRBJ2-4, with D uncertain. The V gene's germline CDR1 is MNHEY and CDR2 SVGAGI. The CDR3 extends over 13 amino acids. Trimming removed 8 bases from V and 4 bases from J, with 12 bases in between. The CDR3 DNA reads TGTGCCAGCCTCGAGGTGGGGAAAAACATTCAGTACTTC. Translated, it gives CASLEVGKNIQYF.

This clone has a single count. The V and J genes are TRBV6-5 and TRBJ1-2; weak D call: TRBD1 (5 bases). Trimming removed 6 bases at V and 2 bases at J, with 7 bases between. The CDR3 loop spans 12 amino acids. Per the germline V gene, CDR1 is MNHEY and CDR2 is SVGAGI. CDR3 nucleotides: TGTGCCAGCAGACGGGGGAACTATGGCTACACCTTC. It translates to CASRRGNYGYTF.

The chain is built from TRBV14 and TRBJ1-2; weak D call: TRBD1 (5 bases). Trimming took off 0 bases at V and 5 bases at J, with 16 bases between the two ends. This CDR3 comprises 16 residues. The V gene's germline CDR1 is SGHDN and CDR2 FVKESK. The DNA for the CDR3 is TGTGCCAGCAGCCAAGACGTAGGGGATTCTGGTTATGGCTACACCTTC. Amino acid sequence: CASSQDVGDSGYGYTF.

The chain combines TRBV10-3 with TRBJ2-1; the match to TRBD1 covers 10 bases. Trimming cost V 6 bases and J 4 bases; bases outside gene matches: 9. Germline V CDR1 and CDR2: ENHRY, SYGVKD. There are 16 residues in the CDR3. The CDR3 bases are TGTGCCATCAGGAACCCCGGGACAGGGGCTTACAATGAGCAGTTCTTC. Its translation: CAIRNPGTGAYNEQFF.

The J gene is TRBJ1-1, the V gene TRBV30; D call uncertain. Deletions cut 7 bases from V and 1 base from J, with 13 bases between. The length of the CDR3 is 13 residues. Germline V gene lookup returns CDR1 GTSNPN and CDR2 SVGIG (reference sequence). The CDR3 reads CAYRVTTNTEAFF. Here the CDR3 DNA reads TGTGCCTACCGAGTGACGACGAACACTGAAGCTTTCTTT.

The chain links TRBV18 to TRBJ2-7, with TRBD2 matching over 14 bases. This CDR3 is 15 amino acids long. The J segment lost 5 bases and the V segment lost 7 bases, leaving 7 bases of the junction unmatched. CDR1 is KGHSH and CDR2 is LQKENI in the germline V gene. Written as DNA, the CDR3 is TGTGCCAGCTACCCGGGACTAGCGGGAGTCAACGAGCAGTACTTC. It yields the protein CASYPGLAGVNEQYF.

The V gene is TRBV7-6, the J gene TRBJ2-5; TRBD2 matches at 12 bases. Germline V lookup: CDR1 SGHVS, CDR2 FNYEAQ. The CDR3 consists of 17 residues. Germline trimming cut 1 base from V and 5 bases from J; bases unmatched to any gene: 8. CDR3 DNA: TGTGCCAGCAGCTTAGAGCCTAGCGGGAGGGCCTGGGAGACCCAGTACTTC. This codes for CASSLEPSGRAWETQYF.

This rearrangement joins TRBV5-1 to TRBJ2-3; 7 nucleotides align to TRBD2. CDR3 length equals 17 residues. V gave up 1 base and J gave up 4 bases; unmatched junction bases: 12. Germline V gene data show CDR1 as SGHRS and CDR2 as YFSETQ. For the CDR3, the DNA is TGCGCCAGCAGCTTGAGCCTACTAGGTAGCGGGTCAGATACGCAGTATTTT. Translating gives CASSLSLLGSGSDTQYF.

The genes are TRBV13 and TRBJ2-3, with no clear D. Germline CDR1 PRHDT, CDR2 FYEKMQ (reference sequence). Trimming shortened V by 10 bases and J by 6 bases, and 17 bases separated the two germline ends. CDR3 length: 13 amino acids. The CDR3 here is CATKSRAGDTQYF. The CDR3 DNA reads as TGTGCCACCAAGAGTCGGGCTGGTGATACGCAGTATTTT.

The rearrangement uses TRBV5-5 and TRBJ1-5; tentative D call: TRBD1 (5 bases). Germline V gene lookup returns CDR1 SGHKS and CDR2 YYEKEE (reference sequence). The ends were cut back, 6 bases at V and 2 bases at J, with 18 bases in the middle. The CDR3 covers 16 residues. In nucleotides, the CDR3 is TGTGCCAGCACCCAACCTCACCGGGACGGCAATCAGCCCCAGCATTTT. This gives the protein CASTQPHRDGNQPQHF.

The rearrangement uses TRBV19 and TRBJ1-4; perhaps TRBD1 as D (6 bases). The CDR3 spans 14 residues. V lost 5 bases, J lost 6 bases, and 13 bases lay in between. Germline CDR1 LNHDA, CDR2 SQIVND (reference sequence). The DNA of the CDR3 is TGTGCCAGTAGTCCGCCGGGACACGATGAAAAACTGTTTTTT. This codes for CASSPPGHDEKLFF. Full variable domain (outside the CDR3, taken from reference TRBV19 and TRBJ1-4): DGGITQSPKYLFRKEGQNVTLSCEQNLNHDAMYWYRQDPGQGLRLIYYSQIVNDFQKGDIAEGYSVSREKKESFPLTVTSAQKNPTAFYLCASSPPGHDEKLFFGSGTQLSVL.

V gene TRBV28 combines with J gene TRBJ2-3, with a weak D call TRBD2 (5 bases). V lost 10 bases to trimming and J lost 8 bases, with 22 bases between them. The CDR3 is 14 residues long. CDR1 and CDR2 (germline): MDHEN, SYDVKM. The CDR3 region is CATKTDGGKGTQYF. For the CDR3, the DNA is TGTGCCACCAAAACGGACGGAGGAAAAGGTACGCAGTATTTT.

The chain couples TRBV4-2 to TRBJ2-3, with D perhaps matching TRBD1 or TRBD2 (5 bases each). V lost 1 base, J lost 4 bases, and 12 bases lay in between. The CDR3 is 15 residues long. CDR1 and CDR2 (germline): LGHNA, YNFKEQ. CDR3 region: CASSQVAGASDTQYF. The CDR3 DNA is TGTGCCAGCAGCCAAGTCGCCGGGGCATCAGATACGCAGTATTTT.

The V gene is TRBV11-3, the J gene TRBJ2-5; possible D gene TRBD1, 7 bases. The CDR3 has 15 amino acids. Between the trimmed V and J ends, which lost 5 bases and 2 bases, there was a span of 15 bases. Per the germline V gene, CDR1 is SGHNT and CDR2 is YENEEA. As DNA, the CDR3 is TGTGCCAGCAGCGCGGGACAGAGTCTTCAAGAGACCCAGTACTTC. Protein: CASSAGQSLQETQYF.

The chain employs TRBV6-5 and TRBJ1-1; D gene unclear. The ends were cut back, 6 bases at V and 7 bases at J, with 15 bases in the middle. The germline CDR1 and CDR2 sequences are MNHEY and SVGAGI. This CDR3 is built from 13 residues. CDR3 in DNA: TGTGCCAGCAGGAATCCATCCCGAGGTGAAGCTTTCTTT. As protein: CASRNPSRGEAFF.

The rearrangement joins TRBV3-1 (or the pseudogene TRBV3-2) to TRBJ1-3; no clear D. Germline CDR1 and CDR2: LGHDT and YNNKEL (reference sequence). With 3 bases removed from V and 4 bases from J, the gap between germline ends came to 4 bases. The CDR3 is 12 residues long. The DNA of the CDR3 is TGTGCCAGCAGCCAGGGGGGAAACACCATATATTTT. It encodes CASSQGGNTIYF.

The chain employs TRBV3-1 (or the pseudogene TRBV3-2) and TRBJ2-7; D unresolved. CDR1 is LGHDT and CDR2 is YNNKEL in the germline V gene (reference sequence). The CDR3 extends over 14 amino acids. V shed 1 base and J shed 4 bases, with 11 bases lying between them. CDR3 nucleotide sequence: TGTGCCAGCAGCCAAGTAGGCAGCTCGTACGAGCAGTACTTC. Protein: CASSQVGSSYEQYF.

The J gene is TRBJ1-6, the V gene TRBV19; D gene unclear. Trimming shortened V by 2 bases and J by 0 bases, and 17 bases separated the two germline ends. The CDR3 length is 19 residues. Per germline, CDR1 LNHDA and CDR2 SQIVND (reference sequence). CDR3 bases: TGTGCCAGTAGTATATCGGCGGGGAAACTGAGCTCCTATAATTCACCCCTCCACTTT. Amino acid sequence: CASSISAGKLSSYNSPLHF.

The chain carries TRBV5-4 and TRBJ1-2; 12 positions match TRBD1. V was clipped by 6 bases and J by 2 bases; unmatched bases: 8. The CDR3 has 16 residues. The germline V gene has CDR1 SGHNT and CDR2 YYREEE (reference sequence). CDR3 region: CASNRDRGRRNYGYTF. DNA of the CDR3: TGTGCCAGCAACCGGGACAGGGGGCGGCGAAACTATGGCTACACCTTC.

This clone was picked up a small number of times. The chain carries TRBV4-1 and TRBJ1-2; 11 nucleotides agree with TRBD1. Germline V lookup: CDR1 MGHRA, CDR2 YSYEKL. Losses at the gene ends were 3 bases for V and 1 base for J; bases not matched to a gene: 4. The CDR3 totals 16 residues. In DNA form, the CDR3 reads TGCGCCAGCAGCCAGGACAGGGGGCTCTTTAACTATGGCTACACCTTC. It translates to CASSQDRGLFNYGYTF.

The chain recombines TRBV2 with TRBJ1-1; no firm D call. CDR1 and CDR2 (germline): SNHLY, FYNNEI. V shed 8 bases and J shed 5 bases, with 6 bases lying between them. The CDR3 is 10 residues long. The CDR3 DNA reads as TGTGCCAGCGGACGAACTGAAGCTTTCTTT. Translating it yields CASGRTEAFF.

V usage is TRBV19 and J usage is TRBJ1-2; no clear D. Germline lookup yields CDR1 LNHDA and CDR2 SQIVND (reference sequence). Deletions cut 3 bases from V and 0 bases from J, with 11 bases between. The CDR3 sequence is 15 residues long. CDR3 bases: TGTGCCAGTAGTATTCCGGGAGAGGCTAACTATGGCTACACCTTC. Residues: CASSIPGEANYGYTF.

The chain joins TRBV11-2 to TRBJ1-1, with D perhaps matching TRBD1 (5 bases). The CDR3 extends over 12 amino acids. V lost 6 bases and J lost 2, with 7 bases in between. Germline V gene data show CDR1 as SGHAT and CDR2 as FQNNGV. The CDR3 DNA reads TGTGCCAGCAGTCAGGGAAACACTGAAGCTTTCTTT. Protein sequence: CASSQGNTEAFF. The whole variable domain, filled in from reference TRBV11-2 and TRBJ1-1, reads EAGVAQSPRYKIIEKRQSVAFWCNPISGHATLYWYQQILGQGPKLLIQFQNNGVVDDSQLPKDRFSAERLKGVDSTLKIQPAKLEDSAVYLCASSQGNTEAFFGQGTRLTVV.

The chain is built from TRBV11-2 and TRBJ1-2; no reliable D call. The ends were cut back, 5 bases at V and 2 bases at J, with 18 bases in the middle. In germline, CDR1 is SGHAT, CDR2 FQNNGV. The CDR3 totals 16 residues. The CDR3 DNA sequence: TGTGCCAGCAGCAGCCTTGGCGGGGTAGCAAACTATGGCTACACCTTC. It yields the protein CASSSLGGVANYGYTF.